This entry concerns a single T cell receptor (beta chain). The antigen remains undetermined. One base away lies a much larger clone, so this may be a sequencing read error. TCRdb itself ran the 5' RACE reads through MiXCR, one entry per CDR3 protein. The table includes about 48,000 distinct CDR3 sequences, approximately 5% detected once. This CDR3 comprises 16 residues. The germline V gene encodes CDR1 MDHEN and CDR2 SYDVKM. V lost 5 bases, J lost 7 bases, and 13 bases stayed unmatched. This record belongs to a study of spatial heterogeneity in lung cancer. Study outcomes and limitations: Ubiquitous expanded tumor TCRs appeared in blood more at resection than follow-up.

The time point was: sample taken at primary tumor resection. Sequencing was performed on whole RNA extracted from tumor and nontumor lung tissue, or from frozen PBMC, and the material was left unsorted. Here the sequenced sample was PBMCs, taken at surgery. The chain joins TRBV28 to TRBJ1-5; TRBD1 aligns across 8 bases. This clonotype originated in a male donor with early-stage non-small cell lung cancer. Written as DNA, the CDR3 is TGTGCCAGCAGTGCTGGACAGGGACGACATGGCCAGCCCCAGCATTTT. Residues: CASSAGQGRHGQPQHF. Variable domain in full (rest from reference TRBV28 and TRBJ1-5): DVKVTQSSRYLVKRTGEKVFLECVQDMDHENMFWYRQDPGLGLRLIYFSYDVKMKEKGDIPEGYSVSREKKERFSLILESASTNQTSMYLCASSAGQGRHGQPQHFGDGTRLSIL.